This paragraph covers one TCR beta chain sequence. The antigen remains unidentified. With 3 bases clipped from V and 4 bases from J, the junction kept 8 bases outside the gene matches. This CDR3 has 16 residues. Germline V lookup: CDR1 MDHEN, CDR2 SYDVKM. Sequencing of TCR beta was performed on blood CD8+ and CD4+ T cells. The CD8+ and CD4+ T cells were isolated magnetically using a negative isolation approach, whereas the TEMRA cells were enriched by FACS. An amount of RNA that ranged from roughly 0.5 to 1 ug was reverse transcribed with random hexamers. Amplification of TCR beta CDR3 used immunoSEQ multiplex PCR across 54 Vbeta and 13 Jbeta. In TCRdb, the immunoSEQ multiplex PCR reads were re-called with MiXCR into one record per CDR3 protein. The sample has some 300,000 distinct CDR3 sequences; approximately 85% are singletons. This sample was taken from a study of CD8 T cells in Susac syndrome. Study-level findings and limits: That the number of individuals in its TCR sequencing and HLA analysis was relatively small was acknowledged by the study.

Sequences were obtained from CD8+ T cells from PBMCs. The receptor comes from a human donor with multiple sclerosis. The gene calls are TRBV28 and TRBJ1-5, with TRBD1 identical over 8 bases. The DNA for the CDR3 is TGTGCCAGCAGTTTCCCCGGGACAGGTGGGAATCAGCCCCAGCATTTT. Amino acid sequence: CASSFPGTGGNQPQHF.